The text below deals with one TCR beta chain. The antigen remains undetermined. The source of the sample is a study of cytomegalovirus exposure and HLA in healthy donors. PCR primers comprised 60 Vbeta and 13 Jbeta primers. Sequencing was performed with immunoSEQ multiplex PCR; in TCRdb, only in-frame clones are kept and a portion is missing. The sample's table shows 140,000 to 150,000 clones. The CDR3 consists of 14 residues. CDR1 is SQVTM, CDR2 ANQGSEA, per germline. The junction had 10 bases not matched to a gene; V was cut back by 5 bases and J by 7 bases. Study results and caveats: Links to common viral pathogens appeared, in a later analysis, for several of the most significant clusters.

This clonotype was obtained from a male donor in good health and CMV-seronegative. V gene TRBV29-1 combines with J gene TRBJ2-1, with 8 bases that match TRBD2. Sequencing was performed on PBMCs. DNA for the CDR3: TGCAGCGTTCGGCTGACGGGGGGGCCTAATGAGCAGTTCTTC. Its translation: CSVRLTGGPNEQFF.